This TCR beta chain was obtained from a study of shared T cell receptors in the human thymus. The sample holds a few counts of this clone. The CDR3 extends over 15 amino acids. Looked up from germline, CDR1 is MNHEY and CDR2 is SVGAGI. V lost 0 bases to trimming and J lost 6 bases; unmatched junction nucleotides: 4. Sequenced by immunoSEQ multiplex PCR; TCRdb stores in-frame clones only, minus some. The data hold hundreds of thousands of clones, with over 75% observed a single time. In addition, the sample was reused for a study of human thymus T cells. That work adds: During corrective heart surgery, resections were taken, and the thymus tissue came from them.

The chain couples TRBV6-5 to TRBJ1-4; the match to TRBD1 covers 7 bases. Sequenced: thymocytes. The receptor was derived from a boy less than two years old with a congenital heart defect. In DNA, the CDR3 is TGTGCCAGCAGTTACTCGAGCAGGGGGGATGAAAAACTGTTTTTT. It is translated as CASSYSSRGDEKLFF.